What follows describes a single TCR beta chain. Its antigen is still unknown. This CDR3 has 14 residues. From germline, CDR1 is SGDLS and CDR2 YYNGEE. J gave up 4 bases and V 3 bases, and 3 bases lay outside the gene matches. This record comes from a study of shared clonotypes between healthy human individuals. Points from the study as a whole: For naive CD4 cells, roughly 4.8% of clonotypes were shared across a handful of donors.

The protocol was immunoSEQ multiplex PCR, while the TCRdb copy is restricted to in-frame clones and leaves out a portion. The sample holds about 1.5 million clones, around 95% seen once. Sequenced input: naive CD4+ T cells sorted from blood. This sample's subset: CD45RA+ positively selected. The TCR was taken from a man aged 25-45 years in good health. The chain is built from TRBV9 and TRBJ2-5; TRBD1 matches 10 bases. For the CDR3, the DNA is TGTGCCAGCAGCGCCCGGGACAGGGGAGAGACCCAGTACTTC. Its protein product is CASSARDRGETQYF.